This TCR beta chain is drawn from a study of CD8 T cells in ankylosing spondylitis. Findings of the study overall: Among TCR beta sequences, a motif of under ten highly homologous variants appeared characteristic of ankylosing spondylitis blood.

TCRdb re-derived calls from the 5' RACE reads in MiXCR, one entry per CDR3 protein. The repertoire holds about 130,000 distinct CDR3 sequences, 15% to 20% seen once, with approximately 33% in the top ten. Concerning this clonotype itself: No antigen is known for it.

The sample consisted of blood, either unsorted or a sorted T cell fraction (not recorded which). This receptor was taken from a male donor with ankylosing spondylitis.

CDR3 sequence reads: CASGRQANYGYTF. The CDR3 DNA reads as TGTGCCAGCGGACGACAGGCCAACTATGGCTACACCTTC. V is TRBV6-1 and J is TRBJ1-2; weak D call: TRBD1 (6 bases). CDR3 size: 13 residues. CDR1 MNHNS and CDR2 SASEGT come from the germline V gene. Trimming left V 8 bases short and J 2 bases short, with 12 bases between.